The clone carrying this TCR beta chain has at least ten counts. What it recognizes is unknown. This record comes from a study of identical twins' blood T cells. Findings of the study overall: Out-of-frame TCRbeta clonotypes reportedly had markedly more similar V usage in twins than unrelated donors. Abundant TCRbeta CDR3s overlapped more between twins than with unrelated donors. Shared CDR3 clonotype counts between two donors mainly tracked the product of their cloneset sizes, twins included.

This CDR3 spans 15 amino acids. Germline CDR1 SGHTA, CDR2 FQGNSA. The V gene lost 4 bases and the J gene lost 5 bases, with 16 bases spanning the gap. Using its own MiXCR run on the 5' RACE reads, TCRdb lists one record per CDR3 protein. The sample consists of a few hundred thousand distinct CDR3 sequences, 28% of them appearing once. The sequenced material came from PBMCs. V and J are TRBV7-2 and TRBJ2-3; weak D call: TRBD2 (5 bases). This receptor was identified in a woman aged 18 to 55 in good health. The CDR3 coding sequence is TGTGCCAGCAGCTATTCGGCAGCGGATTTAGATACGCAGTATTTT. As protein: CASSYSAADLDTQYF.